The 15 T cell receptor beta chains below come from one sample, sequenced in a study of blood T cell repertoires in COVID-19 (dated by TCRdb to about 2020). The library was built by means of the immunoSEQ multiplex PCR assay. Sourced from immuneACCESS, this table was stored by TCRdb with only in-frame sequences that have V and J called. A share of the clones is absent; for the studies checked, an unresolved V gene accounts for under half, and the remainder has no known explanation. Present in this sample are 400,000 or so clones, more than 70% of which were seen just once. The ten largest clones add up to 1.9% of the sample. The sequencing sample was made of PBMCs or T cells enriched from blood (not recorded which). The receptors shown here come from a man aged 40-49 years in a cohort exposed to, infected with or recovered from COVID-19 (not recorded which).

This clone was counted once. The chain employs TRBV9 and TRBJ2-3; D is unresolved. Per germline, CDR1 SGDLS and CDR2 YYNGEE. This CDR3 is built from 12 residues. V shed 0 bases and J shed 8 bases, with 7 bases lying between them. The CDR3 DNA follows: TGTGCCAGCAGCGTAGACTTTATTACGCAGTATTTT. Protein product: CASSVDFITQYF. The full variable domain, in which reference TRBV9 and TRBJ2-3 provide the parts outside the CDR3, is DSGVTQTPKHLITATGQRVTLRCSPRSGDLSVYWYQQSLDQGLQFLIQYYNGEERAKGNILERFSAQQFPDLHSELNLSSLELGDSALYFCASSVDFITQYFGPGTRLTVL.

V and J are TRBV7-2 and TRBJ2-7; D perhaps matches TRBD2 (5 bases). This CDR3 region has 14 residues. CDR1 SGHTA and CDR2 FQGNSA come from the germline V gene. The V end was cut by 4 bases, the J end by 2 bases, with 12 bases between. CDR3 residues: CASSSPSIAYEQYF. Here the CDR3 DNA reads TGTGCCAGCAGCTCTCCTAGCATCGCCTACGAGCAGTACTTC. The full variable domain, rest sourced from reference TRBV7-2 and TRBJ2-7, is GAGVSQSPSNKVTEKGKDVELRCDPISGHTALYWYRQSLGQGLEFLIYFQGNSAPDKSGLPSDRFSAERTGGSVSTLTIQRTQQEDSAVYLCASSSPSIAYEQYFGPGTRLTVT.

The gene calls are TRBV27 and TRBJ1-5; the D is unclear. The germline V gene has CDR1 MNHEY and CDR2 SMNVEV (reference sequence). The V gene lost 5 bases and the J gene lost 2 bases, with 10 bases spanning the gap. The CDR3 length is 14 residues. The CDR3 coding sequence is TGTGCCAGCAGTCCAGGTACGGGCAATCAGCCCCAGCATTTT. Protein: CASSPGTGNQPQHF.

The chain joins TRBV18 to TRBJ2-2, with a weak D call TRBD2 (6 bases). The CDR3 has 19 amino acids. Germline V gives CDR1 KGHSH, CDR2 LQKENI. V was pared by 3 bases and J by 0 bases, with 20 bases between. CDR3 in amino acids: CASSPPSSLGGTNTGELFF. The CDR3 DNA follows: TGTGCCAGCTCACCTCCATCCTCTTTGGGCGGGACGAACACCGGGGAGCTGTTTTTT.

This clone was observed once. The chain carries TRBV30 and TRBJ2-1; 9 nucleotides line up with TRBD2. V lost 5 bases, J lost 6 bases, and 8 bases stayed unmatched. Germline V gene data show CDR1 as GTSNPN and CDR2 as SVGIG (reference sequence). The CDR3 runs 14 residues. The CDR3 nucleotides read TGTGCCTGGGGGACCGGGACTAGCAGCAATGAGCAGTTCTTC. This gives the protein CAWGTGTSSNEQFF. Full variable domain (missing parts from reference TRBV30 and TRBJ2-1): SQTIHQWPATLVQPVGSPLSLECTVEGTSNPNLYWYRQAAGRGLQLLFYSVGIGQISSEVPQNLSASRPQDRQFILSSKKLLLSDSGFYLCAWGTGTSSNEQFFGPGTRLTVL.

The chain joins TRBV18 to TRBJ1-3; D may be TRBD1 (5 bases). There are 15 residues in the CDR3. Trimming took off 5 bases at V and 4 bases at J, with 15 bases between the two ends. Germline-derived CDR1 and CDR2 are KGHSH and LQKENI. CDR3 protein: CASSRLGEAGNTIYF. The CDR3 DNA follows: TGTGCCAGCTCAAGACTGGGGGAGGCCGGAAACACCATATATTTT.

The chain employs TRBV11-2 and TRBJ2-7; 9 bases align to TRBD1. V was pared by 0 bases and J by 6 bases, with 12 bases of the junction left unmatched. Germline V CDR1 and CDR2: SGHAT, FQNNGV. There are 17 residues in the CDR3. The CDR3 DNA reads as TGTGCCAGCAGCTTAGATCGGGCGGACAGGGGTCTACGCGAGCAGTACTTC. Amino acid sequence: CASSLDRADRGLREQYF.

This chain links TRBV5-1 with TRBJ2-2; possibly TRBD1 for D (6 bases). This CDR3 region has 16 residues. Trimming removed 0 bases at V and 7 bases at J, with 16 bases between. Germline CDR1 reads SGHRS; CDR2 reads YFSETQ. CDR3 sequence reads: CASSLGQGNRHGELFF. Written as DNA, the CDR3 is TGCGCCAGCAGCTTGGGGCAGGGGAACCGCCACGGGGAGCTGTTTTTT. Complete variable domain (other parts from reference TRBV5-1 and TRBJ2-2): KAGVTQTPRYLIKTRGQQVTLSCSPISGHRSVSWYQQTPGQGLQFLFEYFSETQRNKGNFPGRFSGRQFSNSRSEMNVSTLELGDSALYLCASSLGQGNRHGELFFGEGSRLTVL.

This clone came up a few times. The chain uses TRBV5-1 and TRBJ2-7; TRBD2 might be the D (5 bases). The CDR3 contains 12 residues. The germline V gene encodes CDR1 SGHRS and CDR2 YFSETQ. V lost 5 bases and J lost 7, with 13 bases in between. The CDR3 DNA follows: TGCGCCAGCAGTCTGGACCAGCGGGAGCAGTACTTC. It yields the protein CASSLDQREQYF.

V is TRBV7-9 and J is TRBJ2-7; TRBD1 matches at 10 bases. CDR3 length equals 15 residues. Germline V lookup: CDR1 SEHNR, CDR2 FQNEAQ (reference sequence). Losses at the gene ends were 5 bases for V and 1 base for J; bases not matched to a gene: 5. DNA for the CDR3: TGTGCCAGCAGCATTGGACAGGGGGGGTCCTACGAGCAGTACTTC. This sequence encodes CASSIGQGGSYEQYF.

The CDR3 coding sequence is TGTGCCAGCAGTTTAGGGTGGGACAGGGGGAATTCACCCCTCCACTTT. Translating gives CASSLGWDRGNSPLHF. The chain is built from TRBV27 and TRBJ1-6, with 11 bases fitting TRBD1. V shed 2 bases, J shed 7 bases, and the junction held 4 bases outside the gene matches. Looked up from germline, CDR1 is MNHEY and CDR2 is SMNVEV (reference sequence). The CDR3 contains 16 residues.

A single count supports this clone. This rearrangement joins TRBV11-1 to TRBJ2-7; 8 bases match TRBD2. This CDR3 has 15 amino acids. Germline CDR1 is SGHAT and CDR2 is FQDESV (reference sequence). Trimming removed 5 bases from V and 0 bases from J; junction bases left unmatched: 6. CDR3 loop: CASSRIAGSSYEQYF. CDR3 bases: TGTGCCAGCAGCCGCATAGCGGGGAGCTCCTACGAGCAGTACTTC. Combining the CDR3 with reference TRBV11-1 and TRBJ2-7 gives the whole variable domain EAEVAQSPRYKITEKSQAVAFWCDPISGHATLYWYRQILGQGPELLVQFQDESVVDDSQLPKDRFSAERLKGVDSTLKIQPAELGDSAMYLCASSRIAGSSYEQYFGPGTRLTVT.

The gene calls are TRBV6-4 and TRBJ1-1, with D unclear. V dropped 3 bases and J dropped 3 bases, with 8 bases sitting between them. Germline CDR1 and CDR2: MRHNA and SNTAGT. The CDR3 has 13 residues. The CDR3 coding sequence is TGTGCCAGCAGTGAACAGAGAGACACTGAAGCTTTCTTT. It yields the protein CASSEQRDTEAFF.

This chain links TRBV18 with TRBJ2-3, with 7 bases lining up with TRBD1. The CDR3 is made up of 15 amino acids. V shed 6 bases, J shed 0 bases, and the junction held 6 bases outside the gene matches. Germline loops: CDR1 KGHSH, CDR2 LQKENI. CDR3 residues: CASSGQGESTDTQYF. CDR3 coding DNA: TGTGCCAGCTCGGGCCAGGGGGAGAGCACAGATACGCAGTATTTT.

The rearrangement uses TRBV7-6 and TRBJ1-3; 9 positions agree with TRBD1. The junction had 9 bases not matched to a gene; V was cut back by 1 base and J by 8 bases. From germline, CDR1 is SGHVS and CDR2 FNYEAQ. This CDR3 is built from 16 residues. The CDR3 protein is CASSLGGTGSRYTIYF. DNA of the CDR3: TGTGCCAGCAGCTTAGGTGGGACAGGGAGTCGGTACACCATATATTTT.